This T cell receptor (beta chain) appears in the sequencing data of a study of blood T cell repertoires in COVID-19. Study details: PBMCs, B-cell-depleted T cells, or T cells provided the cDNA or gDNA that made up the material.

Sequencing used immunoSEQ multiplex PCR; TCRdb keeps in-frame clones, though not all of them. The profile shows under 200,000 clones, under 95% of them singletons. Seattle patients were enrolled during active infection and followed longitudinally. The CDR3 spans 12 residues. Germline CDR1 reads SEHNR; CDR2 reads FQNEAQ (reference sequence). V lost 6 bases to trimming and J lost 1 base, with 6 bases between them. Sequences were obtained from peripheral blood. This sequence joins TRBV7-9 and TRBJ1-1, with D unclear. This clonotype was obtained from a man younger than 35 with COVID-19, enrolled during active disease. This CDR3 reads CASSYGNTEAFF. CDR3 coding DNA: TGTGCCAGCAGTTACGGGAACACTGAAGCTTTCTTT.